This TCR beta chain emerged from a study of T cell responses to AZD1222 COVID-19 vaccine. Whole-study findings and limits: In the spike-specific TCR repertoire, nearly half reportedly target unmutated variant regions.

The CDR3 is 18 residues long. Trimming removed 3 bases from V and 0 bases from J, with 17 bases in between. From germline, CDR1 is LNHDA and CDR2 SQIVND (reference sequence). Libraries were prepared by immunoSEQ multiplex PCR; TCRdb keeps only in-frame clonotypes and omits some of them. The data hold about 140,000 clones, with about 80% observed a single time. About this clone itself: Its antigen is still unknown.

J is TRBJ1-4 and V is TRBV19; a possible D gene is TRBD1 (6 bases). This clonotype was sampled from an adult in good health. The sample here was peripheral blood, taken on day 0 of AZD1222 vaccination. The CDR3 sequence: CASSMGTSSASTNEKLFF. As DNA, the CDR3 is TGTGCCAGTAGTATGGGGACATCCTCCGCTTCAACTAATGAAAAACTGTTTTTT. Based on the CDR3 plus reference TRBV19 and TRBJ1-4, the full variable domain is DGGITQSPKYLFRKEGQNVTLSCEQNLNHDAMYWYRQDPGQGLRLIYYSQIVNDFQKGDIAEGYSVSREKKESFPLTVTSAQKNPTAFYLCASSMGTSSASTNEKLFFGSGTQLSVL.